The source of this T cell receptor beta chain is a study of STAT5B mutations in CD4+ large granular lymphocyte leukemia. Broader study findings: CD4-sorted patient repertoires seemed more clonal than healthy CD4+ repertoires. TRBV06-family usage was enriched in top patient clones (8/27) versus controls (2/35).

The table lists this clone with a count of one. The antigen is unknown. The repertoire was sequenced with immunoSEQ multiplex PCR; TCRdb's copy has only in-frame clones and lacks some. Of more than 40,000 clones in the sample, 80% to 85% were seen once. CDR3 length: 14 amino acids. Germline CDR1 is KGHSH and CDR2 is LQKENI. V was pared by 5 bases and J by 8 bases, with 16 bases between. The source of this sequence is a human donor in good health. This chain links TRBV18 with TRBJ2-4, with D perhaps matching TRBD1 or TRBD2 (5 bases each). Sequenced: CD4+ T cells from blood buffy coats. The CDR3 DNA reads as TGTGCCAGCTCAGTCCGGGACGACTCGGACATTCAGTACTTC. Its protein is CASSVRDDSDIQYF. Full variable domain (rest looked up from reference TRBV18 and TRBJ2-4): NAGVMQNPRHLVRRRGQEARLRCSPMKGHSHVYWYRQLPEEGLKFMVYLQKENIIDESGMPKERFSAEFPKEGPSILRIQQVVRGDSAAYFCASSVRDDSDIQYFGAGTRLSVL.